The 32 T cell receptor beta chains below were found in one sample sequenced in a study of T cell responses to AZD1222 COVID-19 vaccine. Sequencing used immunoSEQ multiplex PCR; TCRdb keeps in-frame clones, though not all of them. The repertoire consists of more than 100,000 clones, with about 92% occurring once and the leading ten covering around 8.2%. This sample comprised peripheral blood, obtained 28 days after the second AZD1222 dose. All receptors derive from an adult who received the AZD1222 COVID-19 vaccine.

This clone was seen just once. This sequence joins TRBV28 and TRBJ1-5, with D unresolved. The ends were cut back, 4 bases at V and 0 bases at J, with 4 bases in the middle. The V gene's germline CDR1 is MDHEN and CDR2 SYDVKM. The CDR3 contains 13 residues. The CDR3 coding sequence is TGTGCCAGCAGTTGGGATAGCAATCAGCCCCAGCATTTT. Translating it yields CASSWDSNQPQHF.

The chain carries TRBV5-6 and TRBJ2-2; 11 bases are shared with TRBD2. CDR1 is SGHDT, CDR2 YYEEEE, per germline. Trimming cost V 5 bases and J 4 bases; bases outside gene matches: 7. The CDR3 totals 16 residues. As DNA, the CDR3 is TGTGCCAGCAGTCGCACCGGGACTAGCGGCACCGGGGAGCTGTTTTTT. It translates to CASSRTGTSGTGELFF.

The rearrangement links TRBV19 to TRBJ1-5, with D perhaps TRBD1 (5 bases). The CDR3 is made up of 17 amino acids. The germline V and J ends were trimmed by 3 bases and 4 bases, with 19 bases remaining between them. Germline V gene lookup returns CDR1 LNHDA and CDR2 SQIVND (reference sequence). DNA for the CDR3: TGTGCCAGTAGTATGTTTCCGACAGAGGCCCATAATCAGCCCCAGCATTTT. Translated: CASSMFPTEAHNQPQHF.

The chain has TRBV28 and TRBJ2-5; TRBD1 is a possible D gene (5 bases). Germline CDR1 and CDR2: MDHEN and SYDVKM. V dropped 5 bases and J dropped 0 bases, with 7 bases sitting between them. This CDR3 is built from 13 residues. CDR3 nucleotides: TGTGCCAGCAGTGACAGTTACCAAGAGACCCAGTACTTC. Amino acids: CASSDSYQETQYF.

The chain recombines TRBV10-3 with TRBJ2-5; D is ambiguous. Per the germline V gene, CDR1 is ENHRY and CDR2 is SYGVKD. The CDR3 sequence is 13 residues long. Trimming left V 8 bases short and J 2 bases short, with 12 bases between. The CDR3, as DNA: TGTGCCATCGGGCAGGACCCGCAAGAGACCCAGTACTTC. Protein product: CAIGQDPQETQYF.

The CDR3 spells CASSETTVGYGYTF. In DNA, the CDR3 is TGTGCCAGCAGTGAAACGACAGTCGGTTATGGCTACACCTTC. The chain carries TRBV25-1 and TRBJ1-2; D might be TRBD1 (5 bases). The germline V gene has CDR1 MGHDK and CDR2 SYGVNS. V was cut by 2 bases and J by 5 bases, with 12 bases left in between. The CDR3 loop spans 14 amino acids.

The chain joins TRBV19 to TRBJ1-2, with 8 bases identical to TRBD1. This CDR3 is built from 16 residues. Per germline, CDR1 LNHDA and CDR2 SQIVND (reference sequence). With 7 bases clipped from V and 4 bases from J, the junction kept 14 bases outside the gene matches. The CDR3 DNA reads TGTGCCAGTAACAGAGGGACAGGCGGCGCGGGCTATGGCTACACCTTC. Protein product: CASNRGTGGAGYGYTF.

This CDR3 is CASSLFSGVNSYEQYF. The CDR3, as DNA: TGTGCCAGCAGCTTGTTCTCAGGGGTTAACTCCTACGAGCAGTACTTC. This chain connects TRBV5-6 to TRBJ2-7, with D possibly matching TRBD1 (6 bases). This CDR3 comprises 16 residues. Per the germline V gene, CDR1 is SGHDT and CDR2 is YYEEEE. Trimming took off 1 base at V and 0 bases at J, with 14 bases between the two ends.

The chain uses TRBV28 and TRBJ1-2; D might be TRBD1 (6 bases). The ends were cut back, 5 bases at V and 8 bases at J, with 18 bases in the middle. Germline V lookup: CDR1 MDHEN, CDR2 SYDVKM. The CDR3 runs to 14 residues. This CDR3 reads CASSPTGVGNGYTF. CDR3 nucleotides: TGTGCCAGCAGTCCGACAGGAGTCGGCAACGGCTACACCTTC.

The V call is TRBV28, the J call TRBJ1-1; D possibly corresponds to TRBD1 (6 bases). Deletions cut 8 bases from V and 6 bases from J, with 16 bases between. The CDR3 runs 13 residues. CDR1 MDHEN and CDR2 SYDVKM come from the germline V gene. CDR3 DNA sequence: TGTGCCAGCTGGTACAGGGAGTCCGCTGAAGCTTTCTTT. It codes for CASWYRESAEAFF.

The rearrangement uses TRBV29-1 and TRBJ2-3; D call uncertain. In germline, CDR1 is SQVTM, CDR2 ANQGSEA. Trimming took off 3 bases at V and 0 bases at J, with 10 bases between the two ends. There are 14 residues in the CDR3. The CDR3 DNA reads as TGCAGCGTTGATGGTGAAACTAGCACAGATACGCAGTATTTT. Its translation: CSVDGETSTDTQYF.

CDR3 nucleotides: TGTGCCAGCTCCGGGACAGGGAACTACGAGCAGTACTTC. Residues: CASSGTGNYEQYF. The rearrangement uses TRBV18 and TRBJ2-7, with 9 bases lining up with TRBD1. The CDR3 is 13 amino acids. V gave up 6 bases and J gave up 3 bases; unmatched junction bases: 3. Germline V gene sequence: CDR1 KGHSH, CDR2 LQKENI.

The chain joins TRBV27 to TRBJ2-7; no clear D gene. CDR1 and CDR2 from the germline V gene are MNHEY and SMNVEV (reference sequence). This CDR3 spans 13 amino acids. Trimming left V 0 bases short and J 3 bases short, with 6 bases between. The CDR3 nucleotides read TGTGCCAGCAGTTTATCAACCAACTACGAGCAGTACTTC. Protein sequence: CASSLSTNYEQYF.

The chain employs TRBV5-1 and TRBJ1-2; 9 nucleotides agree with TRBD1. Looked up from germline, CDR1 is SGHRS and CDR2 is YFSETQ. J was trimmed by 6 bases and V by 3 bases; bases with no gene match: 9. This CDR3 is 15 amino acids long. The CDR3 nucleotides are TGCGCCAGCAGCTCATCGTGGGGACAGGGAGATGGCTACACCTTC. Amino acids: CASSSSWGQGDGYTF. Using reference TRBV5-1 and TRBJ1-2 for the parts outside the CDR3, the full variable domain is KAGVTQTPRYLIKTRGQQVTLSCSPISGHRSVSWYQQTPGQGLQFLFEYFSETQRNKGNFPGRFSGRQFSNSRSEMNVSTLELGDSALYLCASSSSWGQGDGYTFGSGTRLTVV.

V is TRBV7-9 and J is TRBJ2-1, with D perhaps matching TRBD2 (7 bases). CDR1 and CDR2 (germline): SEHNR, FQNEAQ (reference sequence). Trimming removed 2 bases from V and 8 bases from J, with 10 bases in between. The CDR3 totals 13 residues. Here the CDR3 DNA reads TGTGCCAGCAGCTTACAAGGGGGGGATGAGCAGTTCTTC. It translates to CASSLQGGDEQFF.

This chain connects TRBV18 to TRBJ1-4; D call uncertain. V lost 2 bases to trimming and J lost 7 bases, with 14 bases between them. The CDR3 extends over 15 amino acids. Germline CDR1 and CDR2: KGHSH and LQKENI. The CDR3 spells CASSPGAGVGEKLFF. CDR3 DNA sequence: TGTGCCAGCTCACCAGGAGCCGGGGTGGGTGAAAAACTGTTTTTT.

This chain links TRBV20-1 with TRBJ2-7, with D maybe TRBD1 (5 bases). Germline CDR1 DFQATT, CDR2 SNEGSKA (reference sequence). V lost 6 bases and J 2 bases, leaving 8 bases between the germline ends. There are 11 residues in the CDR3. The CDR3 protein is CSARQTYEQYF. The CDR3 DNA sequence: TGCAGTGCCCGACAGACCTACGAGCAGTACTTC.

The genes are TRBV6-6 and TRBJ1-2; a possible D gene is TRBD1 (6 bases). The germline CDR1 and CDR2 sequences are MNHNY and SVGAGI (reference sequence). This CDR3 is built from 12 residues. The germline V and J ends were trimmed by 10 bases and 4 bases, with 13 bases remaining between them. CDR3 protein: CATWRDTYGYTF. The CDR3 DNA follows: TGTGCCACCTGGAGGGACACCTATGGCTACACCTTC.

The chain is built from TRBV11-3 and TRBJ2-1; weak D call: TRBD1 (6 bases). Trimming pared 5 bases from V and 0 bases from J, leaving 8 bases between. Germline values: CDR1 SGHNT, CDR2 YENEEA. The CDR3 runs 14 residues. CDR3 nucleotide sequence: TGTGCCAGCAGCCACAGGGACTCCTACAATGAGCAGTTCTTC. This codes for CASSHRDSYNEQFF.

CDR3 region: CASSSGGALNEKLFF. DNA for the CDR3: TGTGCCAGCAGCTCGGGAGGAGCCCTTAATGAAAAACTGTTTTTT. This chain links TRBV7-9 with TRBJ1-4, with D uncertain. The V gene lost 4 bases and the J gene lost 4 bases, with 13 bases spanning the gap. CDR3 length: 15 residues. Germline assignment: CDR1 SEHNR and CDR2 FQNEAQ (reference sequence).

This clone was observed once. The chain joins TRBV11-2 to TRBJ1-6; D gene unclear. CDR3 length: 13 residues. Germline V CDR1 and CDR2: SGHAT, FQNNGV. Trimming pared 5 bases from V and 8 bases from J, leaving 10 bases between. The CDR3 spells CASSTGIDSPLHF. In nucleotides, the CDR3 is TGTGCCAGCAGCACGGGGATAGATTCACCCCTCCACTTT.

The CDR3, as DNA: TGTGCCAGCAGCCAGACAAGAAACTATGGCTACACCTTC. This translates into CASSQTRNYGYTF. This chain connects TRBV3-1 (or the pseudogene TRBV3-2) to TRBJ1-2; D call uncertain. This CDR3 has 13 residues. In germline, CDR1 is LGHDT, CDR2 YNNKEL (reference sequence). V was clipped by 3 bases and J by 2 bases, with 7 bases between them.

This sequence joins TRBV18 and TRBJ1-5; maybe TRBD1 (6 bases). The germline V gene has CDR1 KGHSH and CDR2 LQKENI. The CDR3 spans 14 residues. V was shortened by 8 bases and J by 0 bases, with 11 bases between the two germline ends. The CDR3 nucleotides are TGTGCCAGCAGACAGGCGGATAGCAATCAGCCCCAGCATTTT. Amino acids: CASRQADSNQPQHF.

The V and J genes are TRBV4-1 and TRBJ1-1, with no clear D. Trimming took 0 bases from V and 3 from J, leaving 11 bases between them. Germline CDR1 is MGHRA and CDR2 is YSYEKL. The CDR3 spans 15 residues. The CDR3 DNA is TGCGCCAGCAGCCAAGATGAGGGATTCTACACTGAAGCTTTCTTT. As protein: CASSQDEGFYTEAFF.

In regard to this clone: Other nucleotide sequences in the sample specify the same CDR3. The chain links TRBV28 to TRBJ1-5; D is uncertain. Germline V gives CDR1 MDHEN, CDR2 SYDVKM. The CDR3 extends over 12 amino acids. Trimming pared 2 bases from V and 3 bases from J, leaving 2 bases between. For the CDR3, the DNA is TGTGCCAGCAGTTTAGTCAATCAGCCCCAGCATTTT. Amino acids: CASSLVNQPQHF.

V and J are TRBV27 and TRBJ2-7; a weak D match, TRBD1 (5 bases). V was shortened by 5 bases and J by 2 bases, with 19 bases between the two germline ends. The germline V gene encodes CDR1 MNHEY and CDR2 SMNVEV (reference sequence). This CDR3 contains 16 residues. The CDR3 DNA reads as TGTGCCAGCAGTACCAGACAGAACCTTTCGGCCTACGAGCAGTACTTC. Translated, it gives CASSTRQNLSAYEQYF.

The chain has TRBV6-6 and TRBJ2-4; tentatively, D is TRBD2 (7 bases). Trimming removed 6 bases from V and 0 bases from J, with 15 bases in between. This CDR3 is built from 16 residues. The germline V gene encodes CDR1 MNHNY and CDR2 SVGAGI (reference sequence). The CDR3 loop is CASRHRAGVAKNIQYF. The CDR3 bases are TGTGCCAGCAGGCACAGGGCGGGGGTAGCCAAAAACATTCAGTACTTC.

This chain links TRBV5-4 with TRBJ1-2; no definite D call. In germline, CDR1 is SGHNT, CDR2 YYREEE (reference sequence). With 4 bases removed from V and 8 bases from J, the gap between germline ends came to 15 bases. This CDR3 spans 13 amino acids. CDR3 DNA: TGTGCCAGCAGCCCCCCCGGAGTAGAGGGCTACACCTTC. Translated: CASSPPGVEGYTF.

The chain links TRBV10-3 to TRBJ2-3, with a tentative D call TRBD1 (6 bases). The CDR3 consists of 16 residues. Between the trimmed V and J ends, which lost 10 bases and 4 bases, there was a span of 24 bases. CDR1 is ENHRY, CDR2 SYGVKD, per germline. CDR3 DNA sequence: TGTGCCACCCAGACCTCTACAGATCCAGGGGCAGATACGCAGTATTTT. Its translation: CATQTSTDPGADTQYF.

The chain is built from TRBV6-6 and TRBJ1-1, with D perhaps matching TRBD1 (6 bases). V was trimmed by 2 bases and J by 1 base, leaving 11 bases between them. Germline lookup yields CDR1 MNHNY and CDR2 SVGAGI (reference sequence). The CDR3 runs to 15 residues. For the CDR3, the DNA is TGTGCCAGCAGTTACCCTACAGGGACGAACACTGAAGCTTTCTTT. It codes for CASSYPTGTNTEAFF.

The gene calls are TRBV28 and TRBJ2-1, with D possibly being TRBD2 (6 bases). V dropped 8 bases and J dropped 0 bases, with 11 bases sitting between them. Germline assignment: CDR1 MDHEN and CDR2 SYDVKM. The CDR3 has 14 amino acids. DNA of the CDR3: TGTGCCAGCTCTGGGAGGAGCTCCTACAATGAGCAGTTCTTC. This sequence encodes CASSGRSSYNEQFF. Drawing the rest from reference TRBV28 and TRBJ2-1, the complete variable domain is DVKVTQSSRYLVKRTGEKVFLECVQDMDHENMFWYRQDPGLGLRLIYFSYDVKMKEKGDIPEGYSVSREKKERFSLILESASTNQTSMYLCASSGRSSYNEQFFGPGTRLTVL.

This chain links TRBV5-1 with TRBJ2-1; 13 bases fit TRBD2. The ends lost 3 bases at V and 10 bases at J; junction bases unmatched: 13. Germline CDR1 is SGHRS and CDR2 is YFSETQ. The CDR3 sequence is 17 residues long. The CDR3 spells CASSSLIGLAGVREQFF. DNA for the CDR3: TGCGCCAGCAGCTCACTCATCGGACTAGCGGGAGTGAGGGAGCAGTTCTTC.